This T cell receptor (beta chain) is from a study of shared clonotypes between healthy human individuals. CD45RO-negative, CCR7-selected cells formed the naive CD8 fraction, which excluded terminally differentiated effector memory CD45RA+ cells. Trimming took 0 bases from V and 0 from J, leaving 11 bases between them. The CDR3 is 16 amino acids. Germline assignment: CDR1 SGHDN and CDR2 FVKESK. Sequencing was performed with immunoSEQ multiplex PCR; in TCRdb, only in-frame clones are kept and a portion is missing. This sample has around 640,000 clones, with 96% found just once. The specimen sequenced was naive CD8+ T cells sorted from blood. V gene TRBV14 combines with J gene TRBJ2-5; D is unresolved. The receptor comes from a woman in her twenties or thirties in good health. The CDR3 reads CASSQDRPQYQETQYF. The CDR3, as DNA: TGTGCCAGCAGCCAAGATAGGCCCCAATACCAAGAGACCCAGTACTTC.